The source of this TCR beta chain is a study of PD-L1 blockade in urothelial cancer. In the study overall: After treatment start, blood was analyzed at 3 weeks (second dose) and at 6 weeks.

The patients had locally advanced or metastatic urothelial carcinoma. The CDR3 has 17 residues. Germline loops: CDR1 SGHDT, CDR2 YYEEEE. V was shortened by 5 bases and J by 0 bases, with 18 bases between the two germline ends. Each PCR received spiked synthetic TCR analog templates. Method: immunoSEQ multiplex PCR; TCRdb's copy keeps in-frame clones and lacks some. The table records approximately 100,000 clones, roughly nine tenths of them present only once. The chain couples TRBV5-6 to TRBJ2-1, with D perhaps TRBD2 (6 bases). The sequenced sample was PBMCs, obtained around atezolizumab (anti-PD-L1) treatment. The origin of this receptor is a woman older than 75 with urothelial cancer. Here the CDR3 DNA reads TGTGCCAGCAGTACCTCGGGACTCCTTAGCTCCTACAATGAGCAGTTCTTC. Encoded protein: CASSTSGLLSSYNEQFF.